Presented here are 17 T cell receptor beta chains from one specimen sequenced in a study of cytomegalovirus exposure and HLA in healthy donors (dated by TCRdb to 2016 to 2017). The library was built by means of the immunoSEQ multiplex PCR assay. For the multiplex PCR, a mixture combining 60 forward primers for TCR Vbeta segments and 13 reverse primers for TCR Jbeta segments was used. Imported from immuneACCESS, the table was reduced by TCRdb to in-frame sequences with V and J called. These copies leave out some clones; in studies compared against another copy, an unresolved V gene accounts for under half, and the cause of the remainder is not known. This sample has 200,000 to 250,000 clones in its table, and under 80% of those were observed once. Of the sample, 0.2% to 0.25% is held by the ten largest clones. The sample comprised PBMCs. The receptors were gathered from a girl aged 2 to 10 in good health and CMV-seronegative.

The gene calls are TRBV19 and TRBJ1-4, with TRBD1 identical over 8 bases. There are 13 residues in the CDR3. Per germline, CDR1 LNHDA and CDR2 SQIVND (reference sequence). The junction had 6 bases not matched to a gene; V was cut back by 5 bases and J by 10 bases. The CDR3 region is CASSENRGGKLFF. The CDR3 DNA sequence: TGTGCCAGTAGTGAAAACAGGGGGGGAAAACTGTTTTTT.

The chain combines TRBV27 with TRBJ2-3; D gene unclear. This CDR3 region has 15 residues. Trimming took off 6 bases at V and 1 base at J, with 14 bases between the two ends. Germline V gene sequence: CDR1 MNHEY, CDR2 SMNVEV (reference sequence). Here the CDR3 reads CASRLTPAGTDTQYF. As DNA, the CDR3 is TGTGCCAGCAGACTGACACCCGCCGGCACAGATACGCAGTATTTT.

CDR3 DNA sequence: TGTGCCAGCTCACCGCGGGACCGGGAAAAACTGTTTTTT. Translating it yields CASSPRDREKLFF. This chain uses TRBV18 with TRBJ1-4; tentative D call: TRBD1 (5 bases). The CDR3 runs 13 residues. Germline-derived CDR1 and CDR2 are KGHSH and LQKENI. V lost 3 bases and J lost 8, with 10 bases in between.

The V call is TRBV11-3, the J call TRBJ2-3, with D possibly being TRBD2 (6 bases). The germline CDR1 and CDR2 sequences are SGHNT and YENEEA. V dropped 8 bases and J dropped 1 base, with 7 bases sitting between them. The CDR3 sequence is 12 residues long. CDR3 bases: TGTGCCAGCTCGGGGGGCACAGATACGCAGTATTTT. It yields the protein CASSGGTDTQYF.

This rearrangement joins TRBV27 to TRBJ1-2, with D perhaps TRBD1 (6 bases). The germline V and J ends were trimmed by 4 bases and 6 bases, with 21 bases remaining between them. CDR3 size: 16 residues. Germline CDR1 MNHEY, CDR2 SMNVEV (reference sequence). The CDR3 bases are TGTGCCAGCAGTTCCTATACCACAGGGAGCCGTGATGGCTACACCTTC. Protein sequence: CASSSYTTGSRDGYTF.

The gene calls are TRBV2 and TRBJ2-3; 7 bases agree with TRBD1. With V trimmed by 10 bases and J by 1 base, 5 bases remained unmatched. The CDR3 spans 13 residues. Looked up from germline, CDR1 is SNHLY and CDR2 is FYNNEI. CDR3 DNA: TGTGCCACCCATGGACAGGGCACAGATACGCAGTATTTT. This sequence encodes CATHGQGTDTQYF.

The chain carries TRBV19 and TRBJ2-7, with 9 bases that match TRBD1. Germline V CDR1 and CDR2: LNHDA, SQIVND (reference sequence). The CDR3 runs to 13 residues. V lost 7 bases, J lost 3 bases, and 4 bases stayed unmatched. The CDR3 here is CASTPTGGYEQYF. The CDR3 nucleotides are TGTGCCAGTACCCCGACAGGGGGCTACGAGCAGTACTTC. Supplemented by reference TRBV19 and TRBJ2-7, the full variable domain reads DGGITQSPKYLFRKEGQNVTLSCEQNLNHDAMYWYRQDPGQGLRLIYYSQIVNDFQKGDIAEGYSVSREKKESFPLTVTSAQKNPTAFYLCASTPTGGYEQYFGPGTRLTVT.

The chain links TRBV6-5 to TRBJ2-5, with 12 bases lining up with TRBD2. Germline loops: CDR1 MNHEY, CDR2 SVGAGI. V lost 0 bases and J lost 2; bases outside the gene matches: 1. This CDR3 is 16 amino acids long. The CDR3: CASSYSTSGGQETQYF. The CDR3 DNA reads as TGTGCCAGCAGTTACTCGACTAGCGGGGGTCAAGAGACCCAGTACTTC.

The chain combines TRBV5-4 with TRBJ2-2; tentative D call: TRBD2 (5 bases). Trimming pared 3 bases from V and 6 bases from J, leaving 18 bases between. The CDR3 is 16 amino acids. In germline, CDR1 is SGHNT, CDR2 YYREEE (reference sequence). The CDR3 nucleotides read TGTGCCAGCAGCTCCCTGGTGGGAGTAATCGCCGGGGAGCTGTTTTTT. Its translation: CASSSLVGVIAGELFF.

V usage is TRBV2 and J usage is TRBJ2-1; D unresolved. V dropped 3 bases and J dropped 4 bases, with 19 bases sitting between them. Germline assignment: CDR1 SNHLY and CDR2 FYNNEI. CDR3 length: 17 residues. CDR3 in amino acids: CASSDTFTVPPYNEQFF. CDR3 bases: TGTGCCAGCAGTGACACCTTCACAGTTCCTCCTTACAATGAGCAGTTCTTC.

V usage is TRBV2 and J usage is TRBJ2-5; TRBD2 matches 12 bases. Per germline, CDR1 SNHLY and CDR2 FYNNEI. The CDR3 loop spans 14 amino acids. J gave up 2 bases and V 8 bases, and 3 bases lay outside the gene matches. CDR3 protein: CASGLAGRQETQYF. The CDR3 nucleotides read TGTGCCAGCGGACTAGCGGGACGACAAGAGACCCAGTACTTC.

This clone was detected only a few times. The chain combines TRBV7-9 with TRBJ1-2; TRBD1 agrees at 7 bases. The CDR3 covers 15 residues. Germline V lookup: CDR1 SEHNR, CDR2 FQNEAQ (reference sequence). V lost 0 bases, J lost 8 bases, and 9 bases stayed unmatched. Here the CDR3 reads CASSLALEGAKGYTF. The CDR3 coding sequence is TGTGCCAGCAGCTTAGCGCTGGAGGGGGCGAAAGGCTACACCTTC.

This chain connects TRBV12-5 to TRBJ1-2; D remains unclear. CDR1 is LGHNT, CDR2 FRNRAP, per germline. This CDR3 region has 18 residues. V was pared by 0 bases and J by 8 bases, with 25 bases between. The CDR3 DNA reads TGTGCTAGTGGTTTGGTCCCCGATATTACGGATGTCTTGGGCGGCTACACCTTC. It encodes CASGLVPDITDVLGGYTF.

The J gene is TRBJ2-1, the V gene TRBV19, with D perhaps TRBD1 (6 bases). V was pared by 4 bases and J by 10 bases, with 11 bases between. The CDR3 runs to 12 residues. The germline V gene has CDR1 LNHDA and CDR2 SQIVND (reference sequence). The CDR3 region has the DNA TGTGCCAGTAGTAGCGGACAGCTGGAGCAGTTCTTC. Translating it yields CASSSGQLEQFF. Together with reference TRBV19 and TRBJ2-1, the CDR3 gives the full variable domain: DGGITQSPKYLFRKEGQNVTLSCEQNLNHDAMYWYRQDPGQGLRLIYYSQIVNDFQKGDIAEGYSVSREKKESFPLTVTSAQKNPTAFYLCASSSGQLEQFFGPGTRLTVL.

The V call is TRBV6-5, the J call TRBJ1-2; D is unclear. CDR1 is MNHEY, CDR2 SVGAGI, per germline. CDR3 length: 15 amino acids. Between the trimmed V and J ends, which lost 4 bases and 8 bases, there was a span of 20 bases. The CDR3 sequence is CASSSRGSGSSGYTF. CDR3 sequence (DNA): TGTGCCAGCAGTTCCCGGGGATCGGGAAGTTCGGGCTACACCTTC.

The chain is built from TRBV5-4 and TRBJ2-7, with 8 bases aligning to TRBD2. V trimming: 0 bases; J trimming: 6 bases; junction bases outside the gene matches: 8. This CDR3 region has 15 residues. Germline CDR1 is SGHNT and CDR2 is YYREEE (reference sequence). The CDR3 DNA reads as TGTGCCAGCAGCTTGGGGTACGGGGGGGTGGGCGAGCAGTACTTC. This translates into CASSLGYGGVGEQYF. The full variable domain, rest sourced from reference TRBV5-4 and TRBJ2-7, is ETGVTQSPTHLIKTRGQQVTLRCSSQSGHNTVSWYQQALGQGPQFIFQYYREEENGRGNFPPRFSGLQFPNYSSELNVNALELDDSALYLCASSLGYGGVGEQYFGPGTRLTVT.

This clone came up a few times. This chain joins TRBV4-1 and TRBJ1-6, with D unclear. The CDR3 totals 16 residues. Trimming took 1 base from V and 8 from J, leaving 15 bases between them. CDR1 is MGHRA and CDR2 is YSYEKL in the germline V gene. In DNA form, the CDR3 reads TGCGCCAGCAGCCAAGTCTCTAACAGCCGCCATTCACCCCTCCACTTT. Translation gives CASSQVSNSRHSPLHF.